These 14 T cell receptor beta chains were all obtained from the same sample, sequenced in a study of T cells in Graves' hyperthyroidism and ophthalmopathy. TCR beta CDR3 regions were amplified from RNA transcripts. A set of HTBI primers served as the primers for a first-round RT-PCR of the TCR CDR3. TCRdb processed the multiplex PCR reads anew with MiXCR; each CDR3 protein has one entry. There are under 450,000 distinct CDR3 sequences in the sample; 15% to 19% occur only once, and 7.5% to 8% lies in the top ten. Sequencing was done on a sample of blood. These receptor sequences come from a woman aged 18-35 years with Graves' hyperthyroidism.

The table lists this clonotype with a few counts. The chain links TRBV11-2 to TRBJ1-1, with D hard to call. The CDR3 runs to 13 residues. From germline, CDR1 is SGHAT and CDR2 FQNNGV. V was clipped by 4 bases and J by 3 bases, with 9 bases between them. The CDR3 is CASSSDGYTEAFF. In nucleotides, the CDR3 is TGTGCCAGCAGCTCCGACGGATACACTGAAGCTTTCTTT. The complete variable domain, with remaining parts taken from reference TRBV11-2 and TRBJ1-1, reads EAGVAQSPRYKIIEKRQSVAFWCNPISGHATLYWYQQILGQGPKLLIQFQNNGVVDDSQLPKDRFSAERLKGVDSTLKIQPAKLEDSAVYLCASSSDGYTEAFFGQGTRLTVV.

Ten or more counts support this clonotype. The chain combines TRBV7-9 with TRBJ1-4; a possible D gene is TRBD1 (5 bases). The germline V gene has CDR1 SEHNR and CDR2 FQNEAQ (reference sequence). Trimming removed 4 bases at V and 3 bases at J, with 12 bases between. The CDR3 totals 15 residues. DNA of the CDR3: TGTGCCAGCAGCTGGGGGGAGACGGCTAATGAAAAACTGTTTTTT. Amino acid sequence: CASSWGETANEKLFF.

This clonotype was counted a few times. In nucleotides, the CDR3 is TGCGCCAGCAGCTTGGAAACTAGCGGCCGCACAGATACGCAGTATTTT. Amino acid sequence: CASSLETSGRTDTQYF. This rearrangement joins TRBV5-1 to TRBJ2-3; 8 nucleotides match TRBD2. Germline V gives CDR1 SGHRS, CDR2 YFSETQ. V gave up 0 bases and J gave up 1 base; unmatched junction bases: 4. The CDR3 spans 16 residues.

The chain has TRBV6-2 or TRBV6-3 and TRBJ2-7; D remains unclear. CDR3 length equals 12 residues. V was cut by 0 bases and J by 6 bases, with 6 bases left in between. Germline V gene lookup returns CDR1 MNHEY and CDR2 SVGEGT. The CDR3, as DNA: TGTGCCAGCAGTTACTCGCATTTCGAGCAGTACTTC. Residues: CASSYSHFEQYF.

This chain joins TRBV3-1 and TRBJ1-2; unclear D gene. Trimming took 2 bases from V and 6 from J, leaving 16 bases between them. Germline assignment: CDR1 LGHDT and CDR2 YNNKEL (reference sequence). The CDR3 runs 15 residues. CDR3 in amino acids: CASSQYQDAWDGYTF. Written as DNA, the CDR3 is TGTGCCAGCAGCCAATATCAGGACGCTTGGGATGGCTACACCTTC.

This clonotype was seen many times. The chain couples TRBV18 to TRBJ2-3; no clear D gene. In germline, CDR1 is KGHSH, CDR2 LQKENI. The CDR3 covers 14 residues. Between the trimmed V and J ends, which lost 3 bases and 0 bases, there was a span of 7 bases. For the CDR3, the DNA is TGTGCCAGCTCACCGCAAAGTAGCACAGATACGCAGTATTTT. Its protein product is CASSPQSSTDTQYF. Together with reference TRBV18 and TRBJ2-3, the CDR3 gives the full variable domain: NAGVMQNPRHLVRRRGQEARLRCSPMKGHSHVYWYRQLPEEGLKFMVYLQKENIIDESGMPKERFSAEFPKEGPSILRIQQVVRGDSAAYFCASSPQSSTDTQYFGPGTRLTVL.

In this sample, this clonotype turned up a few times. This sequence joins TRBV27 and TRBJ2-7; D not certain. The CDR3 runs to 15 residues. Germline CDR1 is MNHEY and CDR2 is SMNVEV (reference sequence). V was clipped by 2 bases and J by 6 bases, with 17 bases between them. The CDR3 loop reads CASSLQHRSSSEQYF. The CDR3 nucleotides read TGTGCCAGCAGTTTACAGCACCGGAGCTCTTCCGAGCAGTACTTC.

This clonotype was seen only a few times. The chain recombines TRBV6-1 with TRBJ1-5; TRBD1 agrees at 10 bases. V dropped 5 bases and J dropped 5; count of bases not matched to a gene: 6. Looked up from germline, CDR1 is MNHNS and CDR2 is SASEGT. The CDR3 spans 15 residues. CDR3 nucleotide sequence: TGTGCCAGCAGTCGGACCGGGACAGGGGATCAGCCCCAGCATTTT. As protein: CASSRTGTGDQPQHF.

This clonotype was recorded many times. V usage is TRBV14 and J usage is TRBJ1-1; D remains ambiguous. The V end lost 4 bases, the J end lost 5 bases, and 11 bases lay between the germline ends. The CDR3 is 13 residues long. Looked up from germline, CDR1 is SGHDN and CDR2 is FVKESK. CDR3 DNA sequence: TGTGCCAGCAGCCTTGAAAGGAGAACTGAAGCTTTCTTT. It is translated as CASSLERRTEAFF. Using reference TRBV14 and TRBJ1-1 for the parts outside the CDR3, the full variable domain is EAGVTQFPSHSVIEKGQTVTLRCDPISGHDNLYWYRRVMGKEIKFLLHFVKESKQDESGMPNNRFLAERTGGTYSTLKVQPAELEDSGVYFCASSLERRTEAFFGQGTRLTVV.

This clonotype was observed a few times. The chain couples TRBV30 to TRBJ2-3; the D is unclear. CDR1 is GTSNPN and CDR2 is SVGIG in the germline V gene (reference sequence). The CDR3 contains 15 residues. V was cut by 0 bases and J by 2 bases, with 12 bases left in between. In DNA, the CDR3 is TGTGCCTGGAGTGTATTTGAGCGCCTCACAGATACGCAGTATTTT. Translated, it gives CAWSVFERLTDTQYF. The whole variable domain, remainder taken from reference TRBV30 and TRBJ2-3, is SQTIHQWPATLVQPVGSPLSLECTVEGTSNPNLYWYRQAAGRGLQLLFYSVGIGQISSEVPQNLSASRPQDRQFILSSKKLLLSDSGFYLCAWSVFERLTDTQYFGPGTRLTVL.

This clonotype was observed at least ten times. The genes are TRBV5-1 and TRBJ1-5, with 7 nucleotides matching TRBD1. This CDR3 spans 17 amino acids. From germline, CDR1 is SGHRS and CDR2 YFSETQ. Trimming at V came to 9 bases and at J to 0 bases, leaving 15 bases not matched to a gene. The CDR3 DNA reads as TGCGCCACCATAGCCCACAGGGGACCCTATAGCAATCAGCCCCAGCATTTT. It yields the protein CATIAHRGPYSNQPQHF. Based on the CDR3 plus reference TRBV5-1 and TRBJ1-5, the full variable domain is KAGVTQTPRYLIKTRGQQVTLSCSPISGHRSVSWYQQTPGQGLQFLFEYFSETQRNKGNFPGRFSGRQFSNSRSEMNVSTLELGDSALYLCATIAHRGPYSNQPQHFGDGTRLSIL.

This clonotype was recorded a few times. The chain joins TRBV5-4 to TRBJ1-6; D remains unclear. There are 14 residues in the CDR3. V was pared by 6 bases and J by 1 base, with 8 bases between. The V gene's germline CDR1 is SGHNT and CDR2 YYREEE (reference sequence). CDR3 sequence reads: CASMEGSYNSPLHF. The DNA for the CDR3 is TGTGCCAGCATGGAGGGATCCTATAATTCACCCCTCCACTTT.

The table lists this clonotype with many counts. The chain's CDR3 is CASSAGTSGAVEQFF. The CDR3 nucleotides read TGCGCCAGCAGCGCGGGGACTAGCGGGGCGGTTGAGCAGTTCTTC. This chain connects TRBV5-1 to TRBJ2-1; 13 nucleotides line up with TRBD2. With 4 bases clipped from V and 9 bases from J, the junction kept 7 bases outside the gene matches. The germline V gene encodes CDR1 SGHRS and CDR2 YFSETQ. There are 15 residues in the CDR3.

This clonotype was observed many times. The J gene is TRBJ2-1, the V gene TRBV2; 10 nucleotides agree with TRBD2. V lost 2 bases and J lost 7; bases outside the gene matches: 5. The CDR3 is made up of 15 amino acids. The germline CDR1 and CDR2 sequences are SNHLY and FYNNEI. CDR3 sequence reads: CASSEILAGRNEQFF. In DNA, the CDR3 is TGTGCCAGCAGTGAAATACTAGCGGGGCGTAATGAGCAGTTCTTC.